This paragraph reports one T cell receptor beta chain. The source of the sample is a study of shared clonotypes between healthy human individuals. Study at large: The people who gave samples were a couple of women and three men aged 18 to 49.

Here immunoSEQ multiplex PCR was the method, and the copy in TCRdb shows in-frame clones only, minus some. This repertoire shows fewer than 2.5 million clones, approximately 93% found once; its top ten account for approximately 0.35%. The sequence came from a man younger than 35 in good health. Some clones in this sample may be carry-over from other donors' samples. Source material: naive CD4+ T cells from PBMCs. The subset is: CD45RA+ positively selected.

CDR3 sequence reads: CASSPGTVYTDTQYF. The CDR3, as DNA: TGTGCCAGCAGCCCCGGGACAGTGTACACAGATACGCAGTATTTT. The V and J genes are TRBV7-9 and TRBJ2-3; 7 bases fit TRBD1. This CDR3 has 15 amino acids. Germline CDR1 is SEHNR and CDR2 is FQNEAQ (reference sequence). J lost 2 bases, V lost 5 bases, and 7 bases had no gene match.